The sequence of this T cell receptor (beta chain) was determined in a study of response to subunit inactivated influenza vaccine (dated by TCRdb to the late 2010s). Background for the entire study: Deep quantitative profiling of the T cell receptor repertoire was used in the study to follow responses to a trivalent subunit inactivated influenza vaccine.

Points on this clonotype: This clone's antigen is unknown. The record has no base qualities; no much larger clone is one base away.

Libraries came from RT-PCR. TCRdb names Illumina HiSeq 2500 as the instrument used. TCRdb cleaned the public reads at Q25 with fastp, built clones with MiXCR and kept in-frame beta chains. Merged by CDR3 protein, the rows form single entries marked with the most common genes and DNA. The sample table contains approximately 310,000 distinct CDR3 sequences; only one count was recorded for around a fifth of them. The top ten constitute 10% of the sample. Study-wide findings and limitations: It was suggested by the authors that each seasonal influenza vaccination may recruit only a limited number of new T cells.

V trim: 5 bases; J trim: 0 bases; unmatched bases: 6. Taken from the germline V gene, the CDR1 and CDR2 loops are SGHTA and FQGNSA. From its cysteine to its phenylalanine, the CDR3 spans 15 amino acids. Left in the record is the CDR3 DNA by itself, 45 bases read in frame from the first base. The receptor was isolated from a man between 50 and 69 years old who received an inactivated influenza vaccine. Donor details come from another sample of the same person, matched by shared clones. The chain is encoded by TRBV7-2 joined to TRBJ1-1, with 7 junctional bases fitting TRBD1. The sequencing here drew on PBMCs from blood, taken 21 months after vaccination. The CDR3 in this case is CASSPTGTVNTEAFF. The DNA sequence follows: TGTGCCAGCAGCCCGACCGGGACAGTGAACACTGAAGCTTTCTTT.